A single sample is the source of the 10 T cell receptor beta chains below, sequenced in a study of blood T cells in healthy people across ages. Together with a sample-barcoded 5' primer, a J-beta primer mix was included in a second PCR lasting about 6 to 11 cycles. TCRdb called the 5' RACE reads again in MiXCR, with one record for every CDR3 protein. This repertoire shows approximately 880,000 distinct CDR3 sequences, about 48% found once; its top ten account for 13%. Sequenced sample: blood. These TCRs come from a man younger than 45 in good health.

The chain links TRBV6-2 or TRBV6-3 to TRBJ2-3; 8 bases align to TRBD1. There are 19 residues in the CDR3. V dropped 4 bases and J dropped 0; count of bases not matched to a gene: 15. Germline V gene sequence: CDR1 MNHEY, CDR2 SVGEGT. In nucleotides, the CDR3 is TGTGCCAGCAGTTTCTCCACTTTCAGGGGGCCTGATAGCACAGATACGCAGTATTTT. This sequence encodes CASSFSTFRGPDSTDTQYF.

This clonotype was seen a handful of times. The gene calls are TRBV4-1 and TRBJ2-7, with no clear D. The V gene's germline CDR1 is MGHRA and CDR2 YSYEKL. Trimming left V 5 bases short and J 3 bases short, with 14 bases between. This CDR3 has 14 residues. The CDR3 spells CASSDPDIYYEQYF. CDR3 sequence (DNA): TGCGCCAGCAGCGATCCTGACATTTACTACGAGCAGTACTTC.

In this sample, this clonotype turned up many times. This chain uses TRBV7-2 with TRBJ1-5; no reliable D call. The CDR3 is 15 amino acids. Trimming removed 1 base from V and 0 bases from J, with 7 bases in between. Germline loops: CDR1 SGHTA, CDR2 FQGNSA. The DNA for the CDR3 is TGTGCCAGCAGCTTAGGGGCAGGTAGCAATCAGCCCCAGCATTTT. It is translated as CASSLGAGSNQPQHF.

A few counts support this clonotype. This sequence joins TRBV12-5 and TRBJ1-2; D remains ambiguous. CDR1 and CDR2 from the germline V gene are LGHNT and FRNRAP. The CDR3 totals 13 residues. The V end was cut by 5 bases, the J end by 4 bases, with 11 bases between. The DNA of the CDR3 is TGTGCTAGTGGTCCTCATAATGGCTATGGCTACACCTTC. It specifies CASGPHNGYGYTF. The whole variable domain, filled in from reference TRBV12-5 and TRBJ1-2, reads DARVTQTPRHKVTEMGQEVTMRCQPILGHNTVFWYRQTMMQGLELLAYFRNRAPLDDSGMPKDRFSAEMPDATLATLKIQPSEPRDSAVYFCASGPHNGYGYTFGSGTRLTVV.

The chain joins TRBV20-1 to TRBJ2-1; D is unresolved. CDR1 DFQATT and CDR2 SNEGSKA come from the germline V gene (reference sequence). V shed 1 base and J shed 6 bases, with 4 bases lying between them. The CDR3 spans 11 residues. CDR3 sequence (DNA): TGCAGTGCTAGAGTTTCCAATGAGCAGTTCTTC. This translates into CSARVSNEQFF.

V usage is TRBV20-1 and J usage is TRBJ2-4; 11 bases line up with TRBD2. The CDR3 contains 16 residues. J lost 13 bases, V lost 1 base, and 15 bases had no gene match. Germline-derived CDR1 and CDR2 are DFQATT and SNEGSKA (reference sequence). The CDR3 sequence is CSARGSSGGSNNEQYF. CDR3 nucleotide sequence: TGCAGTGCTAGAGGGTCTAGCGGGGGGTCTAACAATGAGCAGTACTTC.

V gene TRBV12-3 or TRBV12-4 combines with J gene TRBJ2-7, with TRBD1 as a possible D gene (6 bases). The V end lost 6 bases, the J end lost 3 bases, and 15 bases lay between the germline ends. CDR3 length equals 14 residues. Here the CDR3 reads CASRAGGPVYEQYF. As DNA, the CDR3 is TGTGCCAGCAGGGCTGGGGGCCCGGTCTACGAGCAGTACTTC.

CDR3 loop: CAWSKTSGGARSTQYF. The CDR3, as DNA: TGTGCCTGGAGTAAGACTAGCGGGGGGGCCAGGTCTACGCAGTATTTT. This rearrangement joins TRBV30 to TRBJ2-3; TRBD2 agrees at 14 bases. From germline, CDR1 is GTSNPN and CDR2 SVGIG (reference sequence). CDR3 length: 16 residues. Trimming cost V 2 bases and J 8 bases; bases outside gene matches: 9.

This clonotype was picked up one time. The V gene is TRBV2, the J gene TRBJ1-1; TRBD1 is a possible D gene (6 bases). This CDR3 spans 13 amino acids. Trimming took 10 bases from V and 6 from J, leaving 18 bases between them. CDR1 SNHLY and CDR2 FYNNEI come from the germline V gene. The CDR3 DNA follows: TGTGCCATAGGGGGAAGGGGTTCGGCTGAAGCTTTCTTT. Its protein is CAIGGRGSAEAFF. Filled out from reference TRBV2 and TRBJ1-1, the complete variable domain reads EPEVTQTPSHQVTQMGQEVILRCVPISNHLYFYWYRQILGQKVEFLVSFYNNEISEKSEIFDDQFSVERPDGSNFTLKIRSTKLEDSAMYFCAIGGRGSAEAFFGQGTRLTVV.

A remark on this clonotype: Its ends do not fully match the called genes, so a read error is possible. This chain connects TRBV20-1 to TRBJ2-3; no clear D. The CDR3 consists of 17 residues. The V gene's germline CDR1 is DFQATT and CDR2 SNEGSKA (reference sequence). CDR3 protein: CSAGDRGIGGNTDTQYF. The CDR3 DNA reads TGCAGTGCTGGAGATAGAGGTATAGGTGGCAACACAGATACGCAGTATTTT.